The TCR beta chain under discussion was sequenced for a study of regulatory T cells in long-lasting Graves disease. Specified time point: newly diagnosed GD, antithyroid drugs for less than 3 months. PBMCs were the source of the RNA used for TCR sequencing. Notes on the study in general: Lower TCR diversity characterized persistent Graves' patients relative to newly diagnosed patients.

CDR1 MNHNS and CDR2 SASEGT come from the germline V gene. Trimming removed 6 bases at V and 3 bases at J, with 11 bases between. This CDR3 region has 13 residues. CDR3 regions were amplified by Arm-PCR using iRepertoire HTBI primers to build TCR beta libraries. Per the study methods: Across all samples, 62 TRBV segments and around 15 TRBJ segments were identified. TCRdb passed the multiplex PCR reads through MiXCR, listing each CDR3 protein once. It is TCRdb's table, rather than the study itself, that gives the V and J calls and clone size. The sample has about 500,000 distinct CDR3 sequences; roughly 15% are singletons. This clonotype was counted many times. No antigen is known for it. These records were also assigned to another study, of T cells in Graves' hyperthyroidism and ophthalmopathy.

The V and J genes are TRBV6-1 and TRBJ1-1, with D unclear. This specimen consisted of peripheral blood mononuclear cells (PBMCs), obtained at new diagnosis, from a patient treated with antithyroid drugs. The TCR comes from a man between 35 and 55 years old with Graves disease. Here the CDR3 DNA reads TGTGCCAGCAGGAATCCTTTCGACACTGAAGCTTTCTTT. Its protein product is CASRNPFDTEAFF.